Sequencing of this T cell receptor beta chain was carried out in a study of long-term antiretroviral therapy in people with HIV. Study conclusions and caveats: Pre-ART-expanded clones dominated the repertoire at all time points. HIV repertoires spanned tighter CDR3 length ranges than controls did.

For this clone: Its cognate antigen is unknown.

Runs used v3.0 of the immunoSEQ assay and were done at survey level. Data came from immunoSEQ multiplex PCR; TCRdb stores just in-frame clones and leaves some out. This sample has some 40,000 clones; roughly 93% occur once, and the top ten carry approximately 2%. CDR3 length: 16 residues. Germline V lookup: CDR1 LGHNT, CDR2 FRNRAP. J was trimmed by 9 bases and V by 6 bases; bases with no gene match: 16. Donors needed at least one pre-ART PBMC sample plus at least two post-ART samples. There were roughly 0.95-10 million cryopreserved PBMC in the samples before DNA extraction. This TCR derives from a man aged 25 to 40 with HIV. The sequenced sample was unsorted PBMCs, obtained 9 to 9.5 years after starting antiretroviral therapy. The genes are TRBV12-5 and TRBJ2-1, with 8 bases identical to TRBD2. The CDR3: CASGPREGMTIGEQFF. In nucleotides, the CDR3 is TGTGCTAGTGGGCCCCGGGAGGGGATGACTATAGGTGAGCAGTTCTTC. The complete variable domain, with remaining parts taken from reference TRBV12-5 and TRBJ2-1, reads DARVTQTPRHKVTEMGQEVTMRCQPILGHNTVFWYRQTMMQGLELLAYFRNRAPLDDSGMPKDRFSAEMPDATLATLKIQPSEPRDSAVYFCASGPREGMTIGEQFFGPGTRLTVL.